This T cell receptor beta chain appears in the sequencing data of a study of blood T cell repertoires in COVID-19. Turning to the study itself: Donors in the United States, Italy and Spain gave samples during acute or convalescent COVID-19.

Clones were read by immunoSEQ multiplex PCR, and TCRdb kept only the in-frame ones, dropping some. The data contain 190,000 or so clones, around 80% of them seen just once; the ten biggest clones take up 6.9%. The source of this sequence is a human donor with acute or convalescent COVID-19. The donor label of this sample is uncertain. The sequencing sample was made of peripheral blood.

The CDR3 loop reads CAISVHGLTGLNQPQHF. The CDR3 region has the DNA TGTGCCATCAGTGTCCATGGTTTAACAGGGCTAAATCAGCCCCAGCATTTT. The J gene is TRBJ1-5, the V gene TRBV10-3; a weak D match, TRBD1 (6 bases). The CDR3 length is 17 residues. In germline, CDR1 is ENHRY, CDR2 SYGVKD. Trimming took 4 bases from V and 4 from J, leaving 20 bases between them.